This T cell receptor beta chain appears in the sequencing data of a study of T cells after posttransplantation cyclophosphamide. The protocol was immunoSEQ multiplex PCR, while the TCRdb copy is restricted to in-frame clones and leaves out a portion. The repertoire consists of about 12,000 clones, none detected only once. Treatment was busulfan-fludarabine conditioning, a marrow graft, and cyclophosphamide on days +3 and +4. The sequencing here drew on PBMCs, taken after allogeneic stem cell transplant with posttransplant cyclophosphamide. The source of this sequence is a female patient in her 40s who received an allogeneic stem cell transplant from an unrelated donor, was CMV-positive, and had acute GVHD only. The graft donor may account for some of the T cells.

CDR3 region: CASSMGQGIGPNYGYTF. In nucleotides, the CDR3 is TGTGCCAGTAGTATGGGACAGGGAATCGGGCCTAACTATGGCTACACCTTC. This chain joins TRBV19 and TRBJ1-2; 9 bases line up with TRBD1. Germline V gives CDR1 LNHDA, CDR2 SQIVND (reference sequence). The CDR3 has 17 amino acids. V shed 3 bases and J 0 bases; nucleotides not matched to a gene: 8.